Listed below are T cell receptor beta chains from one sample, sequenced in a study of blood T cell repertoires in COVID-19. Repertoires were generated with immunoSEQ multiplex PCR, while TCRdb's copy carries only in-frame clones and drops some. The sample includes just under 90,000 clones, around 89% of them seen just once. The sample consisted of peripheral blood. The source of these receptors is a man aged 55 to 69 with acute or convalescent COVID-19. The CDR3 runs from the conserved cysteine through the conserved F or W. D genes are given only for firm matches. Part of the rows lack a size; the others show once, few, many or a class for expanded clones.

V,size,J,D,CDR3,DNA
TRBV5-1,NA,TRBJ1-4,NA,CASSSRATTNEKLFF,TGCGCCAGCAGCTCCAGGGCAACAACTAATGAAAAACTGTTTTTT
TRBV9,NA,TRBJ1-2,TRBD1,CASSVAEGTDYGYTF,TGTGCCAGCAGCGTAGCGGAAGGGACAGACTATGGCTACACCTTC
TRBV12-2,NA,TRBJ2-3,NA,CASRPPPERWTDTQYF,TGTGCAAGTCGCCCCCCCCCTGAGAGGTGGACAGATACGCAGTATTTT
TRBV3-1/TRBV3-2,NA,TRBJ2-7,TRBD2,CASSQVTSGGSYEQYF,TGTGCCAGCAGCCAAGTTACTAGCGGGGGTTCCTACGAGCAGTACTTC
TRBV19,NA,TRBJ2-7,NA,CASSISPQGRHLGEQYF,TGTGCCAGTAGTATCAGCCCCCAGGGCAGACATTTGGGAGAGCAGTACTTC
TRBV30,NA,TRBJ1-3,NA,CAWSDRTGGNTIYF,TGTGCCTGGAGTGACCGCACGGGGGGAAACACCATATATTTT
TRBV7-3,NA,TRBJ1-6,TRBD1,CASSLGPTGSPLHF,TGTGCCAGCAGCTTAGGCCCGACAGGGTCACCCCTCCACTTT
TRBV6-2/TRBV6-3,NA,TRBJ2-3,NA,CASSEELAPDTQYF,TGTGCCAGCAGCGAGGAGCTAGCCCCAGATACGCAGTATTTT
TRBV5-4,NA,TRBJ1-1,NA,CASSLEQVAAEAFF,TGTGCCAGCAGCTTGGAACAGGTTGCGGCTGAAGCTTTCTTT
TRBV11-2,NA,TRBJ2-7,NA,CASSFGQTSYEQYF,TGTGCCAGCAGCTTCGGACAAACCTCCTACGAGCAGTACTTC
TRBV7-9,NA,TRBJ2-2,TRBD2,CALLAGVTGELFF,TGTGCCTTACTAGCGGGAGTGACCGGGGAGCTGTTTTTT
TRBV7-2,NA,TRBJ2-7,TRBD1,CASRGTVSSYEQYF,TGTGCCAGCAGGGGGACAGTGAGCTCCTACGAGCAGTACTTC
TRBV19,NA,TRBJ1-4,NA,CASSMALAGDEKLFF,TGTGCCAGTAGTATGGCTCTGGCAGGGGACGAAAAACTGTTTTTT
TRBV5-1,NA,TRBJ1-1,NA,CASSLAGGRDTEAFF,TGCGCCAGCAGCTTGGCCGGGGGTCGGGACACTGAAGCTTTCTTT
TRBV29-1,NA,TRBJ2-7,NA,CSVGRKLAHKVSEQYF,TGCAGCGTTGGCAGGAAACTGGCCCACAAGGTCTCCGAGCAGTACTTC
TRBV5-6,NA,TRBJ2-5,TRBD2,CASSLSRTSYETQYF,TGTGCCAGCAGCTTGTCGCGGACTAGTTACGAGACCCAGTACTTC
TRBV19,NA,TRBJ2-5,TRBD1,CASSVQGAETQYF,TGTGCCAGTAGTGTACAGGGGGCGGAGACCCAGTACTTC
TRBV5-1,NA,TRBJ1-5,NA,CASSFGGADNQPQHF,TGCGCCAGCAGCTTCGGGGGGGCTGACAATCAGCCCCAGCATTTT
TRBV29-1,NA,TRBJ1-6,TRBD1,CSVGQGLDSPLHF,TGCAGCGTCGGACAGGGGTTAGATTCACCCCTCCACTTT
TRBV6-4,few,TRBJ1-1,NA,CASSTQANTEAFF,TGTGCCAGCAGTACACAGGCGAACACTGAAGCTTTCTTT
TRBV24-1,NA,TRBJ2-3,NA,CATSDSLGGLTDTQYF,TGTGCCACCAGTGATTCACTAGGAGGCCTCACAGATACGCAGTATTTT
TRBV6-5,NA,TRBJ1-4,TRBD1,CASSLQGAPNEKLFF,TGTGCCAGCAGCCTACAGGGGGCTCCTAATGAAAAACTGTTTTTT
TRBV15,NA,TRBJ2-3,NA,CATSRGDSGKNTDTQYF,TGTGCCACCAGCAGAGGAGATAGCGGCAAAAACACAGATACGCAGTATTTT
TRBV24-1,NA,TRBJ2-3,TRBD1,CATSDLEDRFPTDTQYF,TGTGCCACCAGTGATTTGGAGGACAGGTTCCCCACAGATACGCAGTATTTT
TRBV15,NA,TRBJ2-7,NA,CATSVTRSYEQYF,TGTGCCACCAGTGTTACTAGGTCCTACGAGCAGTACTTC
TRBV4-2,NA,TRBJ2-1,TRBD2,CASSQAVLAGGRFEQFF,TGTGCCAGCAGCCAAGCCGTACTAGCGGGGGGGCGATTCGAGCAGTTCTTC
TRBV5-1,NA,TRBJ2-7,TRBD1,CASSLNPTATGSGEQYF,TGCGCCAGCAGCTTAAACCCCACAGCGACAGGGTCGGGCGAGCAGTACTTC
TRBV9,NA,TRBJ2-7,NA,CASSVDPSGTYEQYF,TGTGCCAGCAGCGTAGATCCCAGCGGTACCTACGAGCAGTACTTC
TRBV24-1,few,TRBJ1-2,NA,CATTRGGYTF,TGTGCCACCACCAGAGGGGGCTACACCTTC
TRBV19,NA,TRBJ2-7,NA,CASSIGHSNYEQYF,TGTGCCAGTAGTATTGGGCACAGCAACTACGAGCAGTACTTC
TRBV9,once,TRBJ1-6,TRBD1,CASSPLRRDSNSPLHF,TGTGCCAGCAGCCCACTTCGACGGGACAGTAATTCACCCCTCCACTTT
TRBV5-4,NA,TRBJ2-3,NA,CASSPGGTDTQYF,TGTGCCAGCAGCCCGGGGGGCACAGATACGCAGTATTTT
TRBV5-1,NA,TRBJ1-6,NA,CASSRVEADSPLHF,TGCGCCAGCTCCAGGGTAGAGGCCGATTCACCCCTCCACTTT
TRBV18,NA,TRBJ2-5,NA,CASSTSRGLETQYF,TGTGCCAGCTCAACCAGCCGGGGTTTAGAGACCCAGTACTTC
TRBV5-4,once,TRBJ2-1,NA,CATRAYNEQFF,TGTGCCACCCGGGCCTACAATGAGCAGTTCTTC
TRBV6-2/TRBV6-3,NA,TRBJ1-5,NA,CASSYGEGSNQPQHF,TGTGCCAGCAGTTACGGAGAGGGTAGCAATCAGCCCCAGCATTTT
TRBV6-2/TRBV6-3,NA,TRBJ2-1,TRBD2,CASSYSGREGLNEQFF,TGTGCCAGCAGTTACTCTGGGCGGGAGGGCCTTAATGAGCAGTTCTTC
TRBV6-6,NA,TRBJ1-1,TRBD1,CASSLREPGQGQNTEAFF,TGTGCCAGCAGTCTAAGAGAACCGGGACAGGGCCAGAACACTGAAGCTTTCTTT
TRBV5-1,NA,TRBJ1-1,NA,CASSIRVNTEAFF,TGCGCCAGCAGCATTCGGGTGAACACTGAAGCTTTCTTT
TRBV5-1,once,TRBJ1-1,NA,CASSFSGGMGTEAFF,TGCGCCAGCAGCTTTTCGGGAGGAATGGGCACTGAAGCTTTCTTT
TRBV5-8,NA,TRBJ2-5,TRBD1,CASSLSRGYRETQYF,TGTGCCAGCAGCTTGTCCAGGGGGTATCGGGAGACCCAGTACTTC